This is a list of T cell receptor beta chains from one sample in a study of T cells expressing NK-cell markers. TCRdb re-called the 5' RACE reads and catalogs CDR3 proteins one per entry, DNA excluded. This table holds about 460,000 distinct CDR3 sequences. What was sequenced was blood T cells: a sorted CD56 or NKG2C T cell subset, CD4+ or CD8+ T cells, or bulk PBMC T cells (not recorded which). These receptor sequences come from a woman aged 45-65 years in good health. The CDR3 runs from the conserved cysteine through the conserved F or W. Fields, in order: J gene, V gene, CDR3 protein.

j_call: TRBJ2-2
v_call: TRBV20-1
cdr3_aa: CSATGGRTGGELFF

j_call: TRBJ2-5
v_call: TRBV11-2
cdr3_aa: CASNLGTSGRGGETQYF

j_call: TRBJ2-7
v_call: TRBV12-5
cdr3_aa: CASGLTPISGSSYEQYF

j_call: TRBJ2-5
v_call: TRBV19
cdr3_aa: CASSEGTSYETQYF

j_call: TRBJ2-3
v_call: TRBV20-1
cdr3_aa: CSASSLAGVADTQYF

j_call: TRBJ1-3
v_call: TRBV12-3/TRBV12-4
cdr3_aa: CASSLKPPRSSGNTIYF

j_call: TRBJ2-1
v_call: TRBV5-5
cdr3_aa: CASSPAILITYNEQFF

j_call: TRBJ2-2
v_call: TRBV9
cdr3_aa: CASSVLAGVGVTGELFF

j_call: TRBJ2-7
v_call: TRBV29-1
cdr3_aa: CSVVISVSYEQYF

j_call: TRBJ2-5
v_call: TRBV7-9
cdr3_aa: CASSQDRTQYF

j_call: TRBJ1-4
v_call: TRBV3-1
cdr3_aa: CASSHRGLGEKLFF

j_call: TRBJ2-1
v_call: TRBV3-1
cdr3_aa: CASSSRLVYNEQFF

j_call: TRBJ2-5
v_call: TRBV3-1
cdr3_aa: CASSPGLGLGFGQYF

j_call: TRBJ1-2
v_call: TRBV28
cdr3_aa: CASRTEFNYGYTF

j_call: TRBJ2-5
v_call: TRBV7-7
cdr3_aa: CASSQTGAGETQYF

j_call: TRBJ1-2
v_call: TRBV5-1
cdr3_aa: CASSPRTGSPGGYTF

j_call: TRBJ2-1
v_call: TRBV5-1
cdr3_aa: CASSLGHLYNEQFF

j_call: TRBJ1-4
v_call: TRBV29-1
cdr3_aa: CSVAKFLNEKLFF

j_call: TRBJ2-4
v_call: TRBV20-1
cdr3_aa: CSASRTQGAKNIQYF

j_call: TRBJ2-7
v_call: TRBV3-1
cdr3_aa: CASSQDGTSGIYEQYF

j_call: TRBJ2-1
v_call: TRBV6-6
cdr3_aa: CASSPDRGRKFF